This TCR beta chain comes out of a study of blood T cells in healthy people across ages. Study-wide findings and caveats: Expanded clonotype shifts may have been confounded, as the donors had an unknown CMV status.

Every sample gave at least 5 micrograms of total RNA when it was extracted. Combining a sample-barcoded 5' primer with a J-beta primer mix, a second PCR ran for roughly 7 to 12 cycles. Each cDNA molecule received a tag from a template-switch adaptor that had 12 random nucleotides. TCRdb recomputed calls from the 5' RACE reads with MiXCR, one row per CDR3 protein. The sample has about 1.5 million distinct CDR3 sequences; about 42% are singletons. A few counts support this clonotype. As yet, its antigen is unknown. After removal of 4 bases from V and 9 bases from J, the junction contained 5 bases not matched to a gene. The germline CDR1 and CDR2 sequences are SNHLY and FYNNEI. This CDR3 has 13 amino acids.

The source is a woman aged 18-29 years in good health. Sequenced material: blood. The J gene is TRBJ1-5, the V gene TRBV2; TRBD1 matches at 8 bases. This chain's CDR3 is CASSAGQGMPQHF. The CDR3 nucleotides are TGTGCCAGCAGTGCCGGACAGGGAATGCCCCAGCATTTT.